The 5 T cell receptor beta chains listed next were all sequenced from one sample in a study of cytomegalovirus exposure and HLA in healthy donors. TCRdb's copy holds only in-frame clones and misses some; the assay was immunoSEQ multiplex PCR. The sample contains under 200,000 clones, approximately 89% of which appear only once. Sequenced material: PBMCs. The origin of the receptors is a man younger than 35 in good health and CMV-seropositive.

The CDR3 coding sequence is TGTGCCACCAGCAGAGATCAAAGGACACCACCCACAGATACGCAGTATTTT. This codes for CATSRDQRTPPTDTQYF. The V gene is TRBV15, the J gene TRBJ2-3; D is perhaps TRBD1 (5 bases). The CDR3 length is 17 residues. Trimming took 0 bases from V and 2 from J, leaving 15 bases between them. Germline V gives CDR1 LNHNV, CDR2 YYDKDF (reference sequence).

J is TRBJ2-2 and V is TRBV6-1; 11 bases agree with TRBD2. The germline CDR1 and CDR2 sequences are MNHNS and SASEGT. This CDR3 comprises 15 residues. Losses at the gene ends were 8 bases for V and 3 bases for J; bases not matched to a gene: 5. CDR3 bases: TGTGCCAGCGTCCCGGGACTAGCGGACACCGGGGAGCTGTTTTTT. Amino acids: CASVPGLADTGELFF.

The chain couples TRBV5-1 to TRBJ2-7; 8 nucleotides line up with TRBD1. In germline, CDR1 is SGHRS, CDR2 YFSETQ. This CDR3 has 13 amino acids. V was pared by 3 bases and J by 3 bases, with 2 bases of the junction left unmatched. Here the CDR3 reads CASSYGQGYEQYF. The CDR3 coding sequence is TGCGCCAGCAGCTACGGACAGGGCTACGAGCAGTACTTC.

This chain uses TRBV4-2 with TRBJ2-2, with 12 bases aligning to TRBD2. The germline V gene has CDR1 LGHNA and CDR2 YNFKEQ. The CDR3 spans 17 residues. Trimming at V came to 3 bases and at J to 5 bases, leaving 7 bases not matched to a gene. The CDR3 DNA reads TGTGCCAGCAGCCAGACTAGCGGGAGATCGGTAACCGGGGAGCTGTTTTTT. It encodes CASSQTSGRSVTGELFF.

The genes are TRBV19 and TRBJ2-5; 7 positions agree with TRBD1. The CDR3 loop spans 13 amino acids. The junction had 6 bases not matched to a gene; V was cut back by 6 bases and J by 5 bases. Germline V CDR1 and CDR2: LNHDA, SQIVND (reference sequence). For the CDR3, the DNA is TGTGCCAGTAGGACAGGGAAAGGGGAGACCCAGTACTTC. It encodes CASRTGKGETQYF.